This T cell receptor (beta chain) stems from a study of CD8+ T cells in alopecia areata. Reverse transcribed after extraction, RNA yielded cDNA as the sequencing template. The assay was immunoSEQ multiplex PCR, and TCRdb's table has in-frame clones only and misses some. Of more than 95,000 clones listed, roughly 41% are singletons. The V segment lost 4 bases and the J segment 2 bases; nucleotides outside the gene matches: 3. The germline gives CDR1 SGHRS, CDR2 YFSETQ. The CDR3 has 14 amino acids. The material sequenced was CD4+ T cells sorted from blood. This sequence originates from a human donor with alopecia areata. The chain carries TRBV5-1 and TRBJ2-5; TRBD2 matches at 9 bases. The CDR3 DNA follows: TGCGCCAGCAGCGGTACTAGCGGGCAAGAGACCCAGTACTTC. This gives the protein CASSGTSGQETQYF.